A single sample gave rise to the 19 T cell receptor beta chains below, sequenced in a study of shared clonotypes between healthy human individuals. Generated by immunoSEQ multiplex PCR, the TCRdb table keeps only in-frame clones and is missing some. The sample holds about 450,000 clones, roughly three quarters seen once. Sequencing was performed on PBMCs. All receptors come from a woman aged 40-49 years in good health. Some clones in this sample may be carry-over from other donors' samples.

V usage is TRBV7-9 and J usage is TRBJ1-5; 7 bases align to TRBD1. The CDR3 is made up of 13 amino acids. Trimming cost V 2 bases and J 6 bases; bases outside gene matches: 1. Germline V gives CDR1 SEHNR, CDR2 FQNEAQ (reference sequence). The chain's CDR3 is CASSLRQGQPQHF. As DNA, the CDR3 is TGTGCCAGCAGCTTAAGACAGGGTCAGCCCCAGCATTTT.

This chain uses TRBV2 with TRBJ2-7; 7 bases align to TRBD1. V lost 7 bases, J lost 6 bases, and 18 bases stayed unmatched. The V gene's germline CDR1 is SNHLY and CDR2 FYNNEI. This CDR3 contains 16 residues. CDR3 in amino acids: CASTLAAGGIRSEQYF. The CDR3 DNA reads as TGTGCCAGCACTCTCGCGGCAGGGGGAATCAGGAGCGAGCAGTACTTC.

This clone was detected only once. The same CDR3 arises from other DNA sequences in this sample as well. The chain is built from TRBV19 and TRBJ1-5; maybe TRBD1 (5 bases). The CDR3 is 14 residues long. In germline, CDR1 is LNHDA, CDR2 SQIVND (reference sequence). Trimming took 3 bases from V and 3 from J, leaving 9 bases between them. The CDR3 is CASSIQGNNQPQHF. CDR3 coding DNA: TGTGCCAGTAGTATCCAGGGAAACAATCAGCCCCAGCATTTT.

The chain links TRBV19 to TRBJ2-6; TRBD1 might be the D (6 bases). V lost 5 bases, J lost 0 bases, and 11 bases lay in between. Germline loops: CDR1 LNHDA, CDR2 SQIVND (reference sequence). CDR3 size: 16 residues. CDR3: CASSVGATSGANVLTF. As DNA, the CDR3 is TGTGCCAGTAGTGTGGGGGCGACCTCTGGGGCCAACGTCCTGACTTTC.

CDR3 nucleotide sequence: TGTGCCAGCAGTTGGGGGACTAGGGACAATGAGCAGTTCTTC. Residues: CASSWGTRDNEQFF. J is TRBJ2-1 and V is TRBV27, with TRBD2 matching 8 bases. V lost 4 bases to trimming and J lost 5 bases; unmatched junction nucleotides: 4. CDR3 length equals 14 residues. In germline, CDR1 is MNHEY, CDR2 SMNVEV (reference sequence).

This clone has only one observation. V and J are TRBV2 and TRBJ2-1; no clear D. The germline CDR1 and CDR2 sequences are SNHLY and FYNNEI. Trimming left V 4 bases short and J 8 bases short, with 9 bases between. This CDR3 is built from 12 residues. CDR3 sequence reads: CASSGVVDEQFF. The CDR3 region has the DNA TGTGCCAGCAGTGGGGTTGTAGATGAGCAGTTCTTC. The variable domain in full, with the rest retrieved from reference TRBV2 and TRBJ2-1, is EPEVTQTPSHQVTQMGQEVILRCVPISNHLYFYWYRQILGQKVEFLVSFYNNEISEKSEIFDDQFSVERPDGSNFTLKIRSTKLEDSAMYFCASSGVVDEQFFGPGTRLTVL.

The genes are TRBV4-3 and TRBJ2-1, with 9 bases identical to TRBD2. This CDR3 is built from 17 residues. The ends lost 3 bases at V and 0 bases at J; junction bases unmatched: 6. Germline V CDR1 and CDR2: LGHNA, YSLEER. The CDR3 region has the DNA TGCGCCAGCAGCCAGGTAGCGGGAGATCTCTCCTACAATGAGCAGTTCTTC. Its protein is CASSQVAGDLSYNEQFF.

The V call is TRBV28, the J call TRBJ2-1; perhaps D is TRBD1 or TRBD2 (6 bases each). Germline V CDR1 and CDR2: MDHEN, SYDVKM. The germline V and J ends were trimmed by 5 bases and 4 bases, with 15 bases remaining between them. The CDR3 has 15 residues. This CDR3 is CASSRLRGTYNEQFF. The CDR3 coding sequence is TGTGCCAGCAGTCGACTTCGCGGGACATACAATGAGCAGTTCTTC.

This clone was recorded many times. The chain carries TRBV5-5 and TRBJ2-6, with no clear D. CDR1 and CDR2 (germline): SGHKS, YYEKEE (reference sequence). The CDR3 extends over 17 amino acids. Trimming stripped 5 bases from V and 2 bases from J, with 17 bases between. This CDR3 is CASRPRPSETGANVLTF. The CDR3 DNA is TGTGCCAGCAGACCGAGGCCGTCGGAAACTGGGGCCAACGTCCTGACTTTC.

The chain employs TRBV30 and TRBJ2-1; no firm D call. The CDR3 totals 13 residues. The ends were cut back, 5 bases at V and 5 bases at J, with 13 bases in the middle. The germline gives CDR1 GTSNPN, CDR2 SVGIG (reference sequence). The CDR3 here is CAWGLDFNNEQFF. CDR3 DNA: TGTGCCTGGGGTCTAGACTTCAACAATGAGCAGTTCTTC. The full variable domain, completed using reference TRBV30 and TRBJ2-1, is SQTIHQWPATLVQPVGSPLSLECTVEGTSNPNLYWYRQAAGRGLQLLFYSVGIGQISSEVPQNLSASRPQDRQFILSSKKLLLSDSGFYLCAWGLDFNNEQFFGPGTRLTVL.

V and J are TRBV19 and TRBJ2-5; D perhaps matches TRBD2 (5 bases). The CDR3 extends over 15 amino acids. Germline V gives CDR1 LNHDA, CDR2 SQIVND (reference sequence). Trimming cost V 1 base and J 5 bases, with 14 bases left between them. The CDR3 DNA reads TGTGCCAGTAGTATAGGGAACACGGGAAGGGAGACCCAGTACTTC. Protein sequence: CASSIGNTGRETQYF.

Ten or more counts support this clone. At one boundary the junction diverges from the germline segment, which might be a read error. This chain joins TRBV7-7 and TRBJ2-3; D gene ambiguous. The CDR3 sequence is 13 residues long. CDR1 is SSHAT and CDR2 is FNYEAQ in the germline V gene (reference sequence). The chain's CDR3 is CASSLVQTDTQYF. CDR3 coding DNA: TGTGCTAGCAGCTTAGTTCAGACAGATACGCAGTATTTT.

The table lists this clone with a count of one. The V and J genes are TRBV7-2 and TRBJ2-1; no clear D. The V and J ends lost 4 bases and 6 bases respectively, with 16 bases between them. CDR3 length: 15 amino acids. CDR1 SGHTA and CDR2 FQGNSA come from the germline V gene. The CDR3 region has the DNA TGTGCCAGCAGCTCCTTCGGGCCTACCCTCAATGAGCAGTTCTTC. Translation: CASSSFGPTLNEQFF.

The chain uses TRBV7-6 and TRBJ2-1; 9 bases line up with TRBD1. The V gene's germline CDR1 is SGHVS and CDR2 FNYEAQ. The CDR3 length is 15 residues. Trimming took 5 bases from V and 7 from J; bases not matched to a gene: 9. This CDR3 is CASSRSGTGSNEQFF. The CDR3 DNA follows: TGTGCCAGCAGCCGTTCCGGGACAGGGTCGAATGAGCAGTTCTTC.

V gene TRBV9 combines with J gene TRBJ2-5, with D perhaps TRBD2 (5 bases). Germline CDR1 is SGDLS and CDR2 is YYNGEE. V lost 3 bases, J lost 5 bases, and 14 bases lay in between. There are 14 residues in the CDR3. CDR3 amino acids: CASSASTRVETQYF. Written as DNA, the CDR3 is TGTGCCAGCAGCGCCTCCACGAGGGTGGAGACCCAGTACTTC.

The chain joins TRBV10-2 to TRBJ2-5; 8 bases line up with TRBD2. This CDR3 contains 13 residues. The V gene's germline CDR1 is WSHSY and CDR2 SAAADI. V was clipped by 5 bases and J by 4 bases; unmatched bases: 3. CDR3 in amino acids: CASSWAGGETQYF. The CDR3 nucleotides read TGCGCCAGCAGTTGGGCGGGAGGAGAGACCCAGTACTTC.

The CDR3 loop reads CASSPGGGRSRGEQFF. Written as DNA, the CDR3 is TGTGCCAGCTCCCCCGGGGGCGGGAGATCCCGGGGTGAGCAGTTCTTC. The chain joins TRBV19 to TRBJ2-1; tentatively, D is TRBD2 (7 bases). The germline V gene encodes CDR1 LNHDA and CDR2 SQIVND (reference sequence). The V end lost 9 bases, the J end lost 9 bases, and 27 bases lay between the germline ends. This CDR3 spans 16 amino acids.

About this clone itself: One end of the junction varies from germline; a read error may be responsible. The genes are TRBV7-7 and TRBJ2-3, with a tentative D call TRBD2 (6 bases). The CDR3 runs to 14 residues. Germline lookup yields CDR1 SSHAT and CDR2 FNYEAQ (reference sequence). The chain's CDR3 is CASSLDLATDTQYF. The CDR3 DNA is TGTGCTAGCAGCTTAGATCTAGCGACAGATACGCAGTATTTT.

The chain uses TRBV2 and TRBJ2-7, with D uncertain. Per the germline V gene, CDR1 is SNHLY and CDR2 is FYNNEI. This CDR3 comprises 11 residues. V was trimmed by 5 bases and J by 5 bases, leaving 7 bases between them. The CDR3 region is CASSFSHEQYF. The CDR3 region has the DNA TGTGCCAGCAGTTTCAGCCACGAGCAGTACTTC.